The source of this TCR beta chain is a study of blood T cells in healthy people across ages. Study conclusions and caveats: Researchers said unsorted PBMCs prevented a conclusive naive versus antigen-experienced comparison.

A second PCR of 7 to 11 cycles used a sample-barcoded 5' primer and a J-beta primer mix. TCRdb processed the 5' RACE reads anew with MiXCR; each CDR3 protein has one entry. The sample has about 970,000 distinct CDR3 sequences; 51% are singletons. Concerning this clonotype itself: Antigen unknown.

Germline CDR1 reads DFQATT; CDR2 reads SNEGSKA (reference sequence). The CDR3 has 13 amino acids. Trimming at V came to 4 bases and at J to 3 bases, leaving 6 bases not matched to a gene. The sequencing input was blood. This TCR was sampled from a woman in her fifties or sixties in good health. The chain combines TRBV20-1 with TRBJ2-7; 7 positions agree with TRBD1. The CDR3 is CSATNRGVYEQYF. DNA for the CDR3: TGCAGTGCTACAAACAGGGGAGTCTACGAGCAGTACTTC.